Below are 27 T cell receptor beta chains sequenced from a single sample in a study of memory CD4+ T cells and cytomegalovirus serostatus (dated by TCRdb to between 2019 and 2020). The library was prepared using the immunoSEQ multiplex PCR assay. The table comes from immuneACCESS by way of TCRdb, which keeps in-frame sequences with V and J called. Part of the clones is missing from these tables; in studies checked, under half for an unresolved V gene and the rest for unknown reasons. This sample lists 50,000 to 70,000 clones; approximately 80% were detected once. The ten largest clones add up to about 0.86% of the sample. Single viable CD3+CD4+CD8-CD45RO+ cells were sorted as memory CD4+ T cells on a FACSAria II. The specimen was memory CD4+ T cells from blood. Receptor source: an adult in good health and CMV-seronegative.

The chain links TRBV6-1 to TRBJ2-7; 9 nucleotides line up with TRBD1. Trimming cost V 0 bases and J 6 bases; bases outside gene matches: 6. Per the germline V gene, CDR1 is MNHNS and CDR2 is SASEGT. CDR3 size: 15 residues. The CDR3 protein is CASSEARDRVGEQYF. The CDR3 nucleotides are TGTGCCAGCAGTGAAGCCCGGGACAGGGTCGGCGAGCAGTACTTC.

The V call is TRBV4-2, the J call TRBJ1-4, with D possibly being TRBD1 (5 bases). Trimming removed 4 bases at V and 0 bases at J, with 6 bases between. Germline CDR1 and CDR2: LGHNA and YNFKEQ. This CDR3 has 14 residues. Here the CDR3 reads CASSRQSTNEKLFF. The CDR3 region has the DNA TGTGCCAGCAGCCGACAGTCAACTAATGAAAAACTGTTTTTT.

The rearrangement joins TRBV5-1 to TRBJ2-1; a possible D gene is TRBD2 (6 bases). The germline V gene has CDR1 SGHRS and CDR2 YFSETQ. CDR3 size: 15 residues. V gave up 0 bases and J gave up 2 bases, with 9 bases separating them. The CDR3 bases are TGCGCCAGCAGCTTGGTAGCGGAGACCTACAATGAGCAGTTCTTC. It yields the protein CASSLVAETYNEQFF.

This clone was recorded only once. An end of the junction does not agree with germline; a read error may underlie this. This chain uses TRBV7-7 with TRBJ1-2, with a weak D call TRBD1 (5 bases). The CDR3 runs to 13 residues. Germline loops: CDR1 SSHAT, CDR2 FNYEAQ (reference sequence). The CDR3 DNA is TGTGCTAGCAGCTTCAGGGTATCGGATGGCTACACCTTC. As protein: CASSFRVSDGYTF.

The V gene is TRBV28, the J gene TRBJ1-2; possible D gene TRBD1, 5 bases. The CDR3 runs to 15 residues. V was pared by 0 bases and J by 6 bases, with 14 bases between. Germline CDR1 and CDR2: MDHEN and SYDVKM. CDR3: CASSLWFRGPNGYTF. DNA of the CDR3: TGTGCCAGCAGTTTATGGTTTCGGGGCCCGAATGGCTACACCTTC.

The rearrangement links TRBV11-2 to TRBJ1-2, with a possible D match to TRBD1 (5 bases). Trimming stripped 1 base from V and 8 bases from J, with 14 bases between. From germline, CDR1 is SGHAT and CDR2 FQNNGV. The CDR3 spans 14 residues. The CDR3 loop reads CASSLVPGSLGYTF. The CDR3 DNA follows: TGTGCCAGCAGCTTAGTTCCAGGGTCTCTGGGCTACACCTTC.

The genes are TRBV5-1 and TRBJ2-3; the match to TRBD2 covers 8 bases. The V and J ends lost 0 bases and 2 bases, in that order; junction bases with no gene match: 5. The CDR3 has 16 amino acids. Germline CDR1 SGHRS, CDR2 YFSETQ. The CDR3 DNA is TGCGCCAGCAGCTTGGGGAGCGGGAGTTACACAGATACGCAGTATTTT. Translating it yields CASSLGSGSYTDTQYF.

This clone was seen just once. CDR3 region: CASSVTAETQYF. CDR3 nucleotides: TGTGCCAGCAGTGTGACAGCAGAGACCCAGTACTTC. The chain joins TRBV2 to TRBJ2-5; tentatively, D is TRBD1 (5 bases). The CDR3 covers 12 residues. V shed 4 bases and J shed 4 bases, with 7 bases lying between them. The germline CDR1 and CDR2 sequences are SNHLY and FYNNEI.

The rearrangement joins TRBV4-1 to TRBJ2-1; a weak D match, TRBD2 (6 bases). Trimming cost V 4 bases and J 5 bases, with 15 bases left between them. The CDR3 is 15 residues long. CDR1 is MGHRA and CDR2 is YSYEKL in the germline V gene. DNA of the CDR3: TGCGCCAGCAGCCCGTCCCAAGGCGGGAACAATGAGCAGTTCTTC. It codes for CASSPSQGGNNEQFF.

The CDR3 loop reads CASSQDRSAGEQYF. For the CDR3, the DNA is TGTGCCAGCAGCCAAGATAGGTCAGCGGGCGAGCAGTACTTC. The chain has TRBV4-2 and TRBJ2-7, with D possibly being TRBD2 (6 bases). Germline lookup yields CDR1 LGHNA and CDR2 YNFKEQ. V dropped 0 bases and J dropped 6 bases, with 12 bases sitting between them. There are 14 residues in the CDR3.

The chain joins TRBV19 to TRBJ2-3; a possible D gene is TRBD1 (5 bases). V lost 3 bases and J 4 bases, leaving 17 bases between the germline ends. In germline, CDR1 is LNHDA, CDR2 SQIVND (reference sequence). The CDR3 covers 16 residues. For the CDR3, the DNA is TGTGCCAGTAGTATCTCTAGGGGTGGGAAGGCAGATACGCAGTATTTT. As protein: CASSISRGGKADTQYF.

This clone was observed a few times. The genes are TRBV27 and TRBJ2-7, with a possible D match to TRBD1 (5 bases). This CDR3 has 13 residues. V lost 8 bases and J lost 1, with 12 bases in between. Germline V gene data show CDR1 as MNHEY and CDR2 as SMNVEV (reference sequence). DNA for the CDR3: TGTGCCAGCGGGTGGAAGGGGTCCTACGAGCAGTACTTC. Its protein product is CASGWKGSYEQYF.

V is TRBV15 and J is TRBJ1-5, with D perhaps matching TRBD1 (5 bases). The CDR3 consists of 15 residues. The ends were cut back, 0 bases at V and 4 bases at J, with 10 bases in the middle. Germline V gene lookup returns CDR1 LNHNV and CDR2 YYDKDF (reference sequence). The CDR3, as DNA: TGTGCCACCAGCAGAGACCAGGGAACTAATCAGCCCCAGCATTTT. It translates to CATSRDQGTNQPQHF.

V usage is TRBV9 and J usage is TRBJ1-2, with D tentatively TRBD1 (5 bases). Germline V gene data show CDR1 as SGDLS and CDR2 as YYNGEE. V dropped 0 bases and J dropped 4 bases, with 13 bases sitting between them. CDR3 length: 15 amino acids. Here the CDR3 DNA reads TGTGCCAGCAGCGTAGATGCGACAGAAGTCTATGGCTACACCTTC. Its translation: CASSVDATEVYGYTF.

This chain links TRBV7-2 with TRBJ1-1; TRBD1 matches at 7 bases. Germline CDR1 reads SGHTA; CDR2 reads FQGNSA. The ends lost 5 bases at V and 7 bases at J; junction bases unmatched: 10. This CDR3 has 14 residues. The CDR3 bases are TGTGCCAGCAGCCCCCGCACAGGGGCCAATGAAGCTTTCTTT. It yields the protein CASSPRTGANEAFF.

The J gene is TRBJ1-3, the V gene TRBV25-1; D unclear. V was trimmed by 7 bases and J by 4 bases, leaving 11 bases between them. The CDR3 extends over 13 amino acids. Looked up from germline, CDR1 is MGHDK and CDR2 is SYGVNS. In DNA form, the CDR3 reads TGTGCCAGCATAAGTAGCGCCGGAAACACCATATATTTT. Amino acid sequence: CASISSAGNTIYF.

This clone was detected only a few times. The rearrangement links TRBV5-5 to TRBJ2-7; 11 bases fit TRBD1. V shed 0 bases and J 7 bases; nucleotides not matched to a gene: 9. CDR3 length: 16 residues. From germline, CDR1 is SGHKS and CDR2 YYEKEE (reference sequence). DNA of the CDR3: TGTGCCAGCAGCTTGGCCTTCGGACAGGGGGCGAGTGAGCAGTACTTC. Translation: CASSLAFGQGASEQYF.

The chain carries TRBV28 and TRBJ1-3, with 7 positions matching TRBD1. The CDR3 length is 18 residues. Trimming cost V 4 bases and J 1 base; bases outside gene matches: 13. Germline lookup yields CDR1 MDHEN and CDR2 SYDVKM. The DNA of the CDR3 is TGTGCCAGCAGTTGGGGACAGCGTCTTTCTTTTTCTGGAAACACCATATATTTT. Translation gives CASSWGQRLSFSGNTIYF.

V is TRBV7-8 and J is TRBJ2-7, with D tentatively TRBD2 (5 bases). Trimming took off 10 bases at V and 7 bases at J, with 20 bases between the two ends. The CDR3 loop spans 13 amino acids. Germline V gene data show CDR1 as SGHVS and CDR2 as FQNEAQ. The CDR3 nucleotides read TGTGCCACCGGAGAGGGTCGGACGACAGAGCAGTACTTC. Its translation: CATGEGRTTEQYF.

The CDR3 nucleotides read TGTGCCAGCAGACAGGGACAGGACCCCTACGAGCAGTACTTC. Translation: CASRQGQDPYEQYF. The chain links TRBV6-6 to TRBJ2-7; 8 bases align to TRBD1. Germline CDR1 reads MNHNY; CDR2 reads SVGAGI (reference sequence). The trim removed 6 bases at V and 2 bases at J, leaving 6 bases unmatched. The length of the CDR3 is 14 residues.

This chain links TRBV4-2 with TRBJ1-4; TRBD1 is a possible D gene (6 bases). The CDR3 is 17 residues long. The V end lost 3 bases, the J end lost 4 bases, and 18 bases lay between the germline ends. Germline assignment: CDR1 LGHNA and CDR2 YNFKEQ. CDR3 residues: CASSHSPGAEGNEKLFF. In DNA form, the CDR3 reads TGTGCCAGCAGCCACTCCCCAGGGGCGGAGGGTAATGAAAAACTGTTTTTT.

The J gene is TRBJ1-4, the V gene TRBV2, with TRBD1 matching 7 bases. V was pared by 7 bases and J by 4 bases, with 9 bases of the junction left unmatched. The CDR3 length is 15 residues. The germline V gene encodes CDR1 SNHLY and CDR2 FYNNEI. CDR3 DNA: TGTGCCAGCACTTCAAGACAGGGCTTTAATGAAAAACTGTTTTTT. The encoded protein is CASTSRQGFNEKLFF.

This rearrangement joins TRBV21-1 to TRBJ2-4; whether TRBD2, the table's D call, matches the DNA was not checked. TRBV21-1 is assigned pseudogene status. The CDR3 has 18 residues. CDR3 loop: CASSKAFRSTLAKNIQYF. In DNA form, the CDR3 reads TGTGCCAGCAGCAAAGCGTTTAGGAGCACCCTAGCCAAAAACATTCAGTACTTC.

This chain joins TRBV5-1 and TRBJ2-3; D gene unclear. Germline V gives CDR1 SGHRS, CDR2 YFSETQ. The CDR3 runs to 14 residues. Trimming left V 4 bases short and J 4 bases short, with 13 bases between. The DNA of the CDR3 is TGCGCCAGCAGCAAATCCACGAAGGCAGATACGCAGTATTTT. Residues: CASSKSTKADTQYF.

CDR3 bases: TGTGCCAGCAGCTCCGGTTCAGGACTAGGCAGGGCGAATGAGCAGTTCTTC. This sequence encodes CASSSGSGLGRANEQFF. The rearrangement links TRBV27 to TRBJ2-1; 7 positions match TRBD2. The germline V gene encodes CDR1 MNHEY and CDR2 SMNVEV (reference sequence). J was trimmed by 7 bases and V by 6 bases; bases with no gene match: 18. The length of the CDR3 is 17 residues.

This clone was detected only a few times. The J gene is TRBJ1-1, the V gene TRBV5-1; possible D gene TRBD1, 6 bases. Germline V gene lookup returns CDR1 SGHRS and CDR2 YFSETQ. This CDR3 has 15 residues. Between the trimmed V and J ends, which lost 4 bases and 1 base, there was a span of 14 bases. The CDR3 DNA reads as TGCGCCAGCAGCCGGGAAGGAGGGGGGAACACTGAAGCTTTCTTT. Protein: CASSREGGGNTEAFF.

This clone is medium-sized in the sample. V is TRBV4-1 and J is TRBJ1-1; TRBD1 matches 7 bases. V shed 3 bases, J shed 3 bases, and the junction held 10 bases outside the gene matches. The CDR3 contains 16 residues. Germline V CDR1 and CDR2: MGHRA, YSYEKL. CDR3 amino acids: CASSQGGAGTDTEAFF. CDR3 nucleotides: TGCGCCAGCAGCCAGGGGGGAGCTGGGACAGACACTGAAGCTTTCTTT.